These 29 T cell receptor beta chains share one sample of origin, sequenced in a study of beta chain features in type 1 diabetes. What was sequenced were expressed TCRB transcripts, since all of the isolated RNA had been reverse transcribed. Some clones are missing from TCRdb's copy, which holds only in-frame ones; the method was immunoSEQ multiplex PCR. The sample lists a few hundred thousand clones; about 16% were seen once. The sequencing sample was made of naive CD4+ T cells from blood. The receptor source for this set is a woman aged 18-29 years in good health.

V is TRBV29-1 and J is TRBJ2-1; D possibly corresponds to TRBD2 (5 bases). Per germline, CDR1 SQVTM and CDR2 ANQGSEA. The ends were cut back, 7 bases at V and 5 bases at J, with 12 bases in the middle. The CDR3 contains 12 residues. As DNA, the CDR3 is TGCAGCGCCGGGAACCGGGACAATGAGCAGTTCTTC. Translated: CSAGNRDNEQFF.

The chain recombines TRBV5-4 with TRBJ1-1; 7 bases are a match to TRBD1. V shed 3 bases, J shed 1 base, and the junction held 6 bases outside the gene matches. The CDR3 is 15 residues long. Germline V lookup: CDR1 SGHNT, CDR2 YYREEE (reference sequence). The CDR3 protein is CASSSLQGWNTEAFF. The CDR3 DNA follows: TGTGCCAGCAGCTCCCTACAGGGGTGGAACACTGAAGCTTTCTTT.

This chain joins TRBV29-1 and TRBJ2-7; TRBD2 matches 11 bases. Germline V gives CDR1 SQVTM, CDR2 ANQGSEA. J gave up 5 bases and V 1 base, and 16 bases lay outside the gene matches. This CDR3 has 18 amino acids. The CDR3 sequence is CSVEVLPAGTSGINEQYF. As DNA, the CDR3 is TGCAGCGTTGAAGTGCTACCGGCCGGGACTAGCGGTATTAACGAGCAGTACTTC.

A few counts support this clone. This sample also contains other DNA sequences that code for the same CDR3. The chain recombines TRBV5-1 with TRBJ2-3; 8 nucleotides line up with TRBD2. J was trimmed by 0 bases and V by 0 bases; bases with no gene match: 3. This CDR3 region has 16 residues. Germline assignment: CDR1 SGHRS and CDR2 YFSETQ. In DNA, the CDR3 is TGCGCCAGCAGCTTGGGGGCTAGCGGGAGCACAGATACGCAGTATTTT. Translated: CASSLGASGSTDTQYF.

This clone has more than one count but fewer than ten. The rearrangement joins TRBV7-2 to TRBJ2-1; TRBD2 agrees at 8 bases. This CDR3 has 14 residues. V shed 0 bases and J 15 bases; nucleotides not matched to a gene: 10. Germline CDR1 reads SGHTA; CDR2 reads FQGNSA. The CDR3, as DNA: TGTGCCAGCAGCTTAGCGGTTTGGGGACTAGAGGGGTTCTTC. It encodes CASSLAVWGLEGFF. The variable domain in full, completed from reference TRBV7-2 and TRBJ2-1, reads GAGVSQSPSNKVTEKGKDVELRCDPISGHTALYWYRQSLGQGLEFLIYFQGNSAPDKSGLPSDRFSAERTGGSVSTLTIQRTQQEDSAVYLCASSLAVWGLEGFFGPGTRLTVL.

The V call is TRBV6-1, the J call TRBJ1-5, with D maybe TRBD1 (5 bases). This CDR3 is built from 14 residues. Trimming stripped 8 bases from V and 6 bases from J, with 17 bases between. The germline CDR1 and CDR2 sequences are MNHNS and SASEGT. CDR3 region: CASHGIRVGQPQHF. The CDR3 DNA sequence: TGTGCCAGCCATGGAATCAGGGTGGGTCAGCCCCAGCATTTT.

This rearrangement joins TRBV9 to TRBJ2-7; 9 bases align to TRBD2. The CDR3 has 17 amino acids. V dropped 3 bases and J dropped 7; count of bases not matched to a gene: 17. The V gene's germline CDR1 is SGDLS and CDR2 YYNGEE. As DNA, the CDR3 is TGTGCCAGCAGCGAGGAGGGGGCGGGAGCGGGAGGCGGAGAGCAGTACTTC. It codes for CASSEEGAGAGGGEQYF.

The chain carries TRBV6-5 and TRBJ1-5, with D perhaps matching TRBD1 (5 bases). Trimming stripped 6 bases from V and 4 bases from J, with 10 bases between. The length of the CDR3 is 13 residues. CDR1 and CDR2 from the germline V gene are MNHEY and SVGAGI. This chain's CDR3 is CASSPGVNQPQHF. The CDR3 bases are TGTGCCAGCAGCCCGGGGGTTAATCAGCCCCAGCATTTT.

The chain is built from TRBV30 and TRBJ2-7; 7 bases fit TRBD1. The V gene's germline CDR1 is GTSNPN and CDR2 SVGIG (reference sequence). This CDR3 contains 16 residues. The junction had 16 bases not matched to a gene; V was cut back by 5 bases and J by 3 bases. The CDR3 DNA is TGTGCCTGGGGGGACCCTTACCGGGACAGACTCTACGAGCAGTACTTC. Its translation: CAWGDPYRDRLYEQYF.

A few counts support this clone. The chain recombines TRBV7-9 with TRBJ2-3; 7 bases match TRBD1. This CDR3 has 12 amino acids. Germline CDR1 is SEHNR and CDR2 is FQNEAQ (reference sequence). With V trimmed by 1 base and J by 14 bases, 6 bases remained unmatched. CDR3 region: CASSLVETGWYF. For the CDR3, the DNA is TGTGCCAGCAGCTTAGTGGAGACAGGGTGGTATTTT.

This clone was seen more than once but under ten times. The rearrangement joins TRBV2 to TRBJ2-3; 7 nucleotides agree with TRBD2. The V and J ends lost 6 bases and 2 bases, in that order; junction bases with no gene match: 14. Germline-derived CDR1 and CDR2 are SNHLY and FYNNEI. The CDR3 loop spans 17 amino acids. The chain's CDR3 is CASSPGSMRGNTDTQYF. In nucleotides, the CDR3 is TGTGCCAGCAGCCCCGGGTCTATGCGGGGGAACACAGATACGCAGTATTTT. Combining the CDR3 with reference TRBV2 and TRBJ2-3 gives the whole variable domain EPEVTQTPSHQVTQMGQEVILRCVPISNHLYFYWYRQILGQKVEFLVSFYNNEISEKSEIFDDQFSVERPDGSNFTLKIRSTKLEDSAMYFCASSPGSMRGNTDTQYFGPGTRLTVL.

V usage is TRBV11-2 and J usage is TRBJ2-1, with a possible D match to TRBD1 (6 bases). Germline values: CDR1 SGHAT, CDR2 FQNNGV. The CDR3 contains 11 residues. With 6 bases removed from V and 10 bases from J, the gap between germline ends came to 10 bases. The CDR3 DNA is TGTGCCAGCAGTCGGACAGACGAGCAGTTCTTC. Translation: CASSRTDEQFF.

Details on this clone: Other DNA sequences of this sample code for an identical CDR3. The chain is built from TRBV12-5 and TRBJ2-6; unclear D gene. The CDR3 has 13 residues. The germline gives CDR1 LGHNT, CDR2 FRNRAP. V was shortened by 6 bases and J by 4 bases, with 7 bases between the two germline ends. CDR3 loop: CASGYSGANVLTF. The CDR3 DNA is TGTGCTAGTGGATACTCCGGGGCCAACGTCCTGACTTTC.

This clone was counted only a few times. The V and J genes are TRBV29-1 and TRBJ2-7, with 13 bases lining up with TRBD2. The CDR3 runs 14 residues. The germline V gene encodes CDR1 SQVTM and CDR2 ANQGSEA. Trimming took 5 bases from V and 7 from J; bases not matched to a gene: 8. CDR3 bases: TGCAGCGTTAAGGGACTAGCGGGACCCGTAGAGCAGTACTTC. It encodes CSVKGLAGPVEQYF.

This clone was detected only a few times. The gene calls are TRBV5-1 and TRBJ2-1; 11 positions agree with TRBD2. The CDR3 has 15 residues. V dropped 4 bases and J dropped 7; count of bases not matched to a gene: 7. CDR1 and CDR2 (germline): SGHRS, YFSETQ. The CDR3 is CASSTASGRINEQFF. The CDR3 DNA sequence: TGCGCCAGCAGCACCGCTAGCGGGAGGATTAATGAGCAGTTCTTC. Drawing the rest from reference TRBV5-1 and TRBJ2-1, the complete variable domain is KAGVTQTPRYLIKTRGQQVTLSCSPISGHRSVSWYQQTPGQGLQFLFEYFSETQRNKGNFPGRFSGRQFSNSRSEMNVSTLELGDSALYLCASSTASGRINEQFFGPGTRLTVL.

Concerning this clone itself: One end of the junction does not line up with germline, which may come from a read error. The rearrangement joins TRBV18 to TRBJ2-1; D unclear. The CDR3 sequence is 13 residues long. CDR1 is KGHSH, CDR2 LQKENI, per germline. CDR3: CASSPPSYNEQFF. CDR3 nucleotides: TGTGCCAGCTCCCCACCCTCGTACAATGAGCAGTTCTTC.

The gene calls are TRBV5-4 and TRBJ2-5, with 7 nucleotides matching TRBD2. V shed 5 bases and J 5 bases; nucleotides not matched to a gene: 6. Per germline, CDR1 SGHNT and CDR2 YYREEE (reference sequence). The length of the CDR3 is 13 residues. The CDR3, as DNA: TGTGCCAGCAGTTCTGGGGAGGGGGAGACCCAGTACTTC. Protein: CASSSGEGETQYF.

In its sample, this clone was seen a few times. The rearrangement links TRBV30 to TRBJ2-2; the match to TRBD1 covers 7 bases. The V segment lost 8 bases and the J segment 1 base; nucleotides outside the gene matches: 1. This CDR3 has 12 amino acids. Germline V CDR1 and CDR2: GTSNPN, SVGIG (reference sequence). CDR3 in amino acids: CADRENTGELFF. The CDR3 bases are TGTGCCGACAGGGAGAACACCGGGGAGCTGTTTTTT.

The V call is TRBV9, the J call TRBJ2-1, with a weak D call TRBD1 (6 bases). The CDR3 covers 18 residues. From germline, CDR1 is SGDLS and CDR2 YYNGEE. With 1 base removed from V and 0 bases from J, the gap between germline ends came to 17 bases. The CDR3 reads CASSVKQGVGSSYNEQFF. The CDR3 coding sequence is TGTGCCAGCAGCGTAAAACAGGGTGTAGGGAGCTCCTACAATGAGCAGTTCTTC. The full variable domain, completed using reference TRBV9 and TRBJ2-1, is DSGVTQTPKHLITATGQRVTLRCSPRSGDLSVYWYQQSLDQGLQFLIQYYNGEERAKGNILERFSAQQFPDLHSELNLSSLELGDSALYFCASSVKQGVGSSYNEQFFGPGTRLTVL.

This clone showed up just a few times. The chain uses TRBV29-1 and TRBJ1-1, with unresolved D. The CDR3 loop spans 14 amino acids. The ends were cut back, 5 bases at V and 1 base at J, with 14 bases in the middle. Germline CDR1 is SQVTM and CDR2 is ANQGSEA. The CDR3 DNA reads TGCAGCGTTCACCATCTGCAGGAGAACACTGAAGCTTTCTTT. It translates to CSVHHLQENTEAFF. The variable domain in full, with the rest retrieved from reference TRBV29-1 and TRBJ1-1, is SAVISQKPSRDICQRGTSLTIQCQVDSQVTMMFWYRQQPGQSLTLIATANQGSEATYESGFVIDKFPISRPNLTFSTLTVSNMSPEDSSIYLCSVHHLQENTEAFFGQGTRLTVV.

This clone was seen a few times. The chain is built from TRBV18 and TRBJ1-2, with 9 bases fitting TRBD1. The ends lost 0 bases at V and 4 bases at J; junction bases unmatched: 9. The CDR3 sequence is 17 residues long. In germline, CDR1 is KGHSH, CDR2 LQKENI. The CDR3 DNA reads as TGTGCCAGCTCACCACCGGGACAGGGAGTTGCGGCCTATGGCTACACCTTC. The encoded protein is CASSPPGQGVAAYGYTF.

This clone has a handful of counts. The chain combines TRBV7-9 with TRBJ1-1; a possible D gene is TRBD1 (6 bases). CDR1 is SEHNR, CDR2 FQNEAQ, per germline (reference sequence). Trimming left V 6 bases short and J 3 bases short, with 8 bases between. CDR3 length: 12 amino acids. The CDR3 DNA reads TGTGCCAGCAGTTACAGGGACACTGAAGCTTTCTTT. Protein: CASSYRDTEAFF.

CDR3 nucleotide sequence: TGTGCCAGCAAGGGTTACAGGGTCGTTTCAAATGAGCAGTTCTTC. This codes for CASKGYRVVSNEQFF. The chain is built from TRBV2 and TRBJ2-1, with D perhaps TRBD1 (6 bases). CDR3 length: 15 residues. The germline CDR1 and CDR2 sequences are SNHLY and FYNNEI. V was pared by 7 bases and J by 7 bases, with 20 bases between. The full variable domain, its missing parts supplied by reference TRBV2 and TRBJ2-1, is EPEVTQTPSHQVTQMGQEVILRCVPISNHLYFYWYRQILGQKVEFLVSFYNNEISEKSEIFDDQFSVERPDGSNFTLKIRSTKLEDSAMYFCASKGYRVVSNEQFFGPGTRLTVL.

The gene calls are TRBV4-2 and TRBJ1-5, with no clear D. The CDR3 sequence is 12 residues long. The V end lost 3 bases, the J end lost 4 bases, and 4 bases lay between the germline ends. The V gene's germline CDR1 is LGHNA and CDR2 YNFKEQ. CDR3 coding DNA: TGTGCCAGCAGCCATGAGAATCAGCCCCAGCATTTT. Translating gives CASSHENQPQHF.

This clone has only a few counts. The V gene is TRBV5-1, the J gene TRBJ2-2; tentative D call: TRBD1 (7 bases). This CDR3 spans 15 amino acids. V was clipped by 3 bases and J by 3 bases, with 12 bases between them. Germline CDR1 is SGHRS and CDR2 is YFSETQ. CDR3 loop: CASSWGDSDTGELFF. CDR3 nucleotides: TGCGCCAGCAGCTGGGGGGACAGCGACACCGGGGAGCTGTTTTTT.

This chain links TRBV28 with TRBJ1-5; 7 positions agree with TRBD1. The V and J ends lost 7 bases and 7 bases, in that order; junction bases with no gene match: 7. The CDR3 extends over 13 amino acids. In germline, CDR1 is MDHEN, CDR2 SYDVKM. DNA of the CDR3: TGTGCCAGCAACGACAGGGAAGGGCAGCCCCAGCATTTT. Translating it yields CASNDREGQPQHF. Based on the CDR3 plus reference TRBV28 and TRBJ1-5, the full variable domain is DVKVTQSSRYLVKRTGEKVFLECVQDMDHENMFWYRQDPGLGLRLIYFSYDVKMKEKGDIPEGYSVSREKKERFSLILESASTNQTSMYLCASNDREGQPQHFGDGTRLSIL.

The chain joins TRBV7-9 to TRBJ2-5, with 8 bases identical to TRBD1. The junction had 7 bases not matched to a gene; V was cut back by 5 bases and J by 5 bases. CDR1 and CDR2 from the germline V gene are SEHNR and FQNEAQ (reference sequence). The CDR3 sequence is 14 residues long. Here the CDR3 reads CASSPRTGMETQYF. CDR3 in DNA: TGTGCCAGCAGCCCTCGGACAGGGATGGAGACCCAGTACTTC.

This clone was observed a few times. The J gene is TRBJ2-6, the V gene TRBV5-1; 8 bases map to TRBD1. Germline lookup yields CDR1 SGHRS and CDR2 YFSETQ. Trimming removed 0 bases from V and 0 bases from J; junction bases left unmatched: 2. The CDR3 length is 17 residues. CDR3 sequence: CASSLGTGPSGANVLTF. The CDR3 DNA reads TGCGCCAGCAGCTTGGGGACAGGGCCCTCTGGGGCCAACGTCCTGACTTTC.

The sample holds a few counts of this clone. This chain links TRBV5-1 with TRBJ1-5; D possibly corresponds to TRBD1 (6 bases). This CDR3 comprises 17 residues. Trimming stripped 1 base from V and 7 bases from J, with 21 bases between. The germline gives CDR1 SGHRS, CDR2 YFSETQ. As DNA, the CDR3 is TGCGCCAGCAGCTTGACAGGGATCGGTCGCTATGGACAGCCCCAGCATTTT. It encodes CASSLTGIGRYGQPQHF.